This is a list of T cell receptor beta chains from one sample in a study of identical twins. TCRdb called the 5' RACE reads again in MiXCR, with one record for every CDR3 protein. The data show more than 400,000 distinct CDR3 sequences, about 15% seen once. These same records also appear under a second study, on yellow fever vaccine responses in identical twins.

The sequenced material came from CD4+ T cells sorted from blood. The receptor source for this set is a woman between 18 and 29 years old in good health. Both conserved end residues are part of each CDR3. Fields, in order: D gene, J gene, V gene, clone size, CDR3 protein, CDR3 DNA. D genes are given only for firm matches. Clone size is shown for a subset of rows, as once, few, many or a class of expanded clone.

>.|TRBJ2-2|TRBV12-3/TRBV12-4|few
CASSGGAMGTGELFF
TGTGCCAGCAGTGGGGGGGCGATGGGCACCGGGGAGCTGTTTTTT
>.|TRBJ1-5|TRBV20-1|few
CSAQGHRNQPQHF
TGCAGTGCCCAGGGTCATCGCAATCAGCCCCAGCATTTT
>.|TRBJ2-7|TRBV2|few
CASSGARRASDSYEQYF
TGTGCCAGCAGTGGAGCTCGGAGGGCTAGCGACTCCTACGAGCAGTACTTC
>.|TRBJ2-7|TRBV7-3|few
CASSLSWGREQYF
TGTGCCAGCAGCTTATCATGGGGGCGCGAGCAGTACTTC
>.|TRBJ1-2|TRBV21-1|.
CASSKDFRRSYGYTF
TGTGCCAGCAGCAAAGATTTTCGGAGAAGCTATGGCTACACCTTC
>TRBD1|TRBJ2-1|TRBV6-5|.
CASSYHPGQGGNEQFF
TGTGCCAGCAGTTACCATCCGGGACAGGGGGGCAATGAGCAGTTCTTC
>.|TRBJ2-3|TRBV11-1|.
CASSLSWGASGLGDTQYF
TGTGCCAGCAGCTTAAGTTGGGGGGCTAGCGGCCTGGGGGATACGCAGTATTTT
>.|TRBJ2-4|TRBV20-1|.
CSARDLKGIAKNIQYF
TGCAGTGCTAGAGATCTCAAAGGCATAGCCAAAAACATTCAGTACTTC
>TRBD1|TRBJ1-5|TRBV24-1|few
CATGQGSNQPQHF
TGTGCCACCGGACAGGGTAGCAATCAGCCCCAGCATTTT
>.|TRBJ2-1|TRBV9|.
CASSVVGGLSSYNEQFF
TGTGCCAGCAGCGTAGTGGGGGGCCTAAGCTCCTACAATGAGCAGTTCTTC
>.|TRBJ2-6|TRBV6-1|.
CASSVGGGGSGANVLTF
TGTGCCAGCAGTGTGGGTGGAGGCGGCTCTGGGGCCAACGTCCTGACTTTC
>.|TRBJ2-6|TRBV20-1|.
CSARTQGSGANVLTF
TGCAGTGCTAGAACCCAGGGGTCTGGGGCCAACGTCCTGACTTTC
>.|TRBJ2-1|TRBV2|few
CASGSLDNEQFF
TGTGCCAGCGGGAGTCTGGACAATGAGCAGTTCTTC
>TRBD1|TRBJ2-3|TRBV5-1|few
CASSPRTGDYGNTQYF
TGCGCCAGCAGCCCCCGGACAGGGGACTACGGTAATACGCAGTATTTT
>TRBD1|TRBJ2-1|TRBV5-1|.
CASSLEPWGQGGNEQFF
TGCGCCAGCAGCTTGGAGCCTTGGGGACAGGGGGGCAATGAGCAGTTCTTC
>.|TRBJ2-1|TRBV15|few
CATSRAWERDYNEQFF
TGTGCCACCAGCAGAGCGTGGGAGAGGGACTACAATGAGCAGTTCTTC
>.|TRBJ1-1|TRBV28|few
CASSLHKRGLNTEAFF
TGTGCCAGCAGTTTACATAAGAGGGGGTTGAACACTGAAGCTTTCTTT
>.|TRBJ2-7|TRBV12-3/TRBV12-4|.
CASRASSYEQYF
TGTGCCAGCCGGGCTAGTTCGTACGAGCAGTACTTC
>.|TRBJ2-4|TRBV20-1|few
CSARDPSRILAKNIQYF
TGCAGTGCTAGAGATCCCTCCCGGATCCTAGCCAAAAACATTCAGTACTTC
>TRBD2|TRBJ2-5|TRBV25-1|few
CASSQLAGRQETQYF
TGTGCCAGCAGCCAACTAGCGGGACGCCAAGAGACCCAGTACTTC
>.|TRBJ1-1|TRBV5-1|.
CASSPLGYTEAFF
TGCGCCAGCAGTCCCCTAGGTTACACTGAAGCTTTCTTT
>.|TRBJ1-5|TRBV4-1|.
CASSQDLRENQPQHF
TGCGCCAGCAGCCAAGATCTACGGGAGAATCAGCCCCAGCATTTT
>.|TRBJ2-1|TRBV12-3/TRBV12-4|.
CASSLKANNEQFF
TGTGCCAGCAGTTTAAAGGCTAACAATGAGCAGTTCTTC
>.|TRBJ2-2|TRBV5-1|.
CATQTDPNTGELFF
TGCGCCACACAGACAGACCCGAACACCGGGGAGCTGTTTTTT
>.|TRBJ1-1|TRBV24-1|few
CATSDSQSNTEAFF
TGTGCCACCAGTGACTCACAGTCAAACACTGAAGCTTTCTTT
>.|TRBJ2-1|TRBV27|.
CASTHLGGSEQFF
TGTGCCAGCACCCACCTCGGAGGGTCTGAGCAGTTCTTC
>TRBD2|TRBJ2-1|TRBV10-3|.
CAIRRGGDLNEQFF
TGTGCCATCAGGCGCGGGGGGGACTTAAATGAGCAGTTCTTC
>TRBD2|TRBJ2-7|TRBV19|few
CASTGTSSPEQYF
TGTGCCAGTACGGGGACTAGTTCTCCCGAGCAGTACTTC
>TRBD1|TRBJ1-4|TRBV4-2|.
CASSQEDRETNEKLFF
TGTGCCAGCAGCCAAGAAGACAGGGAAACTAATGAAAAACTGTTTTTT
>.|TRBJ2-2|TRBV29-1|few
CSVASSDTGELFF
TGCAGCGTTGCCAGTTCGGACACCGGGGAGCTGTTTTTT
>.|TRBJ1-2|TRBV12-3/TRBV12-4|.
CASSSQLYGYTF
TGTGCCAGCAGTTCGCAGTTATATGGCTACACCTTC
>.|TRBJ1-6|TRBV4-1|many
CASRLQGEGYNSPLHF
TGCGCCAGCAGATTACAGGGAGAGGGGTATAATTCACCCCTCCACTTT
>TRBD1|TRBJ2-5|TRBV6-5|many
CASSSPTGGLGETQYF
TGTGCCAGCAGTTCCCCAACAGGGGGATTGGGGGAGACCCAGTACTTC
>TRBD1|TRBJ1-1|TRBV7-9|few
CASSLDHVRGSTEAFF
TGTGCCAGCAGCTTAGATCATGTCAGGGGGAGCACTGAAGCTTTCTTT
>.|TRBJ2-2|TRBV12-5|few
CASGFRSGSGENTGELFF
TGTGCTAGTGGTTTTCGTTCCGGGTCAGGGGAGAACACCGGGGAGCTGTTTTTT
>.|TRBJ2-1|TRBV7-2|many
CASSLGAVAYNEQFF
TGTGCCAGCAGCTTGGGGGCAGTTGCCTACAATGAGCAGTTCTTC
>.|TRBJ2-5|TRBV24-1|few
CATGAGKQETQYF
TGTGCCACCGGGGCAGGGAAGCAAGAGACCCAGTACTTC
>TRBD2|TRBJ2-2|TRBV12-3/TRBV12-4|few
CASGPSGGGNTGELFF
TGTGCCAGCGGGCCGTCCGGGGGGGGGAACACCGGGGAGCTGTTTTTT
>.|TRBJ2-1|TRBV7-9|few
CASSPGGSWGNNEQFF
TGTGCCAGCAGCCCCGGTGGGTCCTGGGGTAACAATGAGCAGTTCTTC
>TRBD2|TRBJ2-5|TRBV18|.
CASSPRGLAGVEETQYF
TGTGCCAGCTCACCGCGCGGACTAGCGGGAGTGGAAGAGACCCAGTACTTC
>TRBD1|TRBJ2-5|TRBV28|.
CASSLMGPGTGIRGTQYF
TGTGCCAGCAGTTTAATGGGCCCAGGGACAGGCATCCGTGGGACCCAGTACTTC
>TRBD2|TRBJ2-1|TRBV5-1|few
CASSFTGGSDNEQFF
TGCGCCAGCAGCTTCACCGGCGGGAGTGATAATGAGCAGTTCTTC
>.|TRBJ2-1|TRBV5-1|few
CASSLDVGYEQFF
TGCGCCAGCAGCTTGGATGTGGGGTATGAGCAGTTCTTC
>.|TRBJ1-5|TRBV7-9|few
CASSTSGNNQPQHF
TGTGCCAGCAGCACGTCGGGGAATAATCAGCCCCAGCATTTT
>TRBD1|TRBJ2-2|TRBV5-1|many
CASSRTGTGNTGELFF
TGCGCCAGCAGCCGTACCGGGACAGGGAACACCGGGGAGCTGTTTTTT
>TRBD1|TRBJ1-2|TRBV28|few
CASRSHGTAYGYTF
TGTGCCAGCAGGTCACATGGGACAGCCTATGGCTACACCTTC
>.|TRBJ2-1|TRBV5-1|.
CASSWTAGESSGNEQFF
TGCGCCAGCAGCTGGACCGCAGGGGAGAGCTCTGGCAATGAGCAGTTCTTC
>TRBD1|TRBJ2-7|TRBV27|few
CASRGQGAGYEQYF
TGTGCCAGCAGGGGACAGGGGGCTGGGTACGAGCAGTACTTC
>TRBD1|TRBJ2-3|TRBV10-2|.
CASSETGTATDTQYF
TGCGCCAGCAGTGAGACAGGGACAGCCACAGATACGCAGTATTTT
>.|TRBJ2-5|TRBV15|.
CATSSQIQETQYF
TGTGCCACCAGCTCCCAGATCCAAGAGACCCAGTACTTC
>.|TRBJ1-5|TRBV27|few
CASRTIDPNQPQHF
TGTGCCAGCAGGACAATCGACCCAAATCAGCCCCAGCATTTT
>.|TRBJ2-6|TRBV3-1|.
CASSQGTLAGANVLTF
TGTGCCAGCAGCCAAGGCACATTGGCTGGGGCCAACGTCCTGACTTTC
>.|TRBJ2-1|TRBV24-1|few
CATSDRLYEQFF
TGTGCCACCAGTGATCGACTCTATGAGCAGTTCTTC
>.|TRBJ1-6|TRBV5-1|.
CASSLDMGRVSPLHF
TGCGCCAGCAGCTTGGATATGGGTCGGGTTTCACCCCTCCACTTT
>.|TRBJ2-3|TRBV2|few
CASSAPDTQYF
TGTGCCAGCAGTGCACCAGATACGCAGTATTTT